This TCR beta chain was observed in a study of early T cells in non-severe SARS-CoV-2 infection. Study in general: Sequencing input comprised bulk RNA from unsorted whole blood; chain pairing was not available. Study outcomes and limitations: Database matching using VDJdb favored anti-spike CD8 responses, with private and CD4 specificities left missing.

The germline gives CDR1 KGHSH, CDR2 LQKENI. This CDR3 is built from 15 residues. This clonotype was detected ten times or more. The antigen is undetermined. A read error may produce the germline difference seen at one junction end. MiXCR was run by TCRdb on the 5' RACE reads, yielding one entry per CDR3 protein. Here the sample spans fewer than 25,000 distinct CDR3 sequences, about 5.7% being singletons. The clonotype originates from an adult who was a healthcare worker with PCR-confirmed SARS-CoV-2 infection or an uninfected control (not recorded which). The chain links TRBV18 to TRBJ1-1; 10 bases map to TRBD1. Sequencing was performed on whole blood, taken at baseline. The CDR3 DNA is TGTGCCAGCTCACCACGAATGGACAGGGGGACTGAAGTTTTCTTT. Residues: CASSPRMDRGTEVFF.